This is a list of T cell receptor beta chains from one sample in a study of beta chain features in type 1 diabetes. The repertoire was sequenced with immunoSEQ multiplex PCR; TCRdb's copy has only in-frame clones and lacks some. The table records roughly 350,000 clones, around 10% of them present only once. The specimen was central memory CD4+ T cells from blood. The source is a man in his thirties or forties with type 1 diabetes. The CDR3 runs from the conserved cysteine through the conserved F or W. The order of the fields is V gene, J gene, D gene, clone size, CDR3 protein, CDR3 DNA. The D gene is left open where the match is weak. Clone size is not always given. Where it is, it says once, few, many or a class for expanded clones.

v_call: TRBV2
j_call: TRBJ1-2
d_call: TRBD1
clone_size: many
cdr3_aa: CASSLQGVYYGYTF
cdr3_nt: TGTGCCAGCAGCCTCCAGGGGGTTTACTATGGCTACACCTTC

v_call: TRBV5-4
j_call: TRBJ2-5
d_call: TRBD1
clone_size: -
cdr3_aa: CASSPRGGQGSETQYF
cdr3_nt: TGTGCCAGCAGCCCCAGGGGAGGACAGGGGAGCGAGACCCAGTACTTC

v_call: TRBV5-1
j_call: TRBJ1-1
d_call: TRBD1
clone_size: few
cdr3_aa: CASSSGDSNTEAFF
cdr3_nt: TGCGCCAGCAGCTCCGGGGACAGTAACACTGAAGCTTTCTTT

v_call: TRBV10-3
j_call: TRBJ2-5
d_call: -
clone_size: many
cdr3_aa: CAISESRTEETQYF
cdr3_nt: TGTGCCATCAGTGAGTCTCGGACGGAGGAGACCCAGTACTTC

v_call: TRBV4-3
j_call: TRBJ1-2
d_call: -
clone_size: few
cdr3_aa: CASSQDYGNGYTF
cdr3_nt: TGCGCCAGCAGCCAAGACTACGGGAACGGCTACACCTTC

v_call: TRBV10-1
j_call: TRBJ2-3
d_call: -
clone_size: few
cdr3_aa: CASSEFRRTNTDTQYF
cdr3_nt: TGCGCCAGCAGTGAGTTTAGACGGACTAACACAGATACGCAGTATTTT

v_call: TRBV11-1
j_call: TRBJ2-7
d_call: TRBD1
clone_size: few
cdr3_aa: CASMPGGQGAREQYF
cdr3_nt: TGTGCCAGCATGCCCGGTGGACAGGGGGCGCGGGAGCAGTACTTC

v_call: TRBV9
j_call: TRBJ2-3
d_call: -
clone_size: once
cdr3_aa: CASSQDQGDTQYF
cdr3_nt: TGTGCCAGCAGCCAAGATCAGGGAGATACGCAGTATTTT

v_call: TRBV11-2
j_call: TRBJ1-1
d_call: -
clone_size: few
cdr3_aa: CASSLSANTEAFF
cdr3_nt: TGTGCCAGCAGCTTATCCGCGAACACTGAAGCTTTCTTT

v_call: TRBV19
j_call: TRBJ2-5
d_call: -
clone_size: -
cdr3_aa: CASSGKGGIETQYF
cdr3_nt: TGTGCCAGTAGTGGTAAGGGGGGAATAGAGACCCAGTACTTC

v_call: TRBV7-9
j_call: TRBJ2-2
d_call: TRBD1
clone_size: -
cdr3_aa: CTHQQGAQDTGELFF
cdr3_nt: TGTACCCATCAGCAGGGGGCCCAGGACACCGGGGAGCTGTTTTTT

v_call: TRBV2
j_call: TRBJ2-7
d_call: -
clone_size: few
cdr3_aa: CASSERAYEQYF
cdr3_nt: TGTGCCAGCAGTGAACGGGCCTACGAGCAGTACTTC

v_call: TRBV6-5
j_call: TRBJ2-1
d_call: TRBD2
clone_size: -
cdr3_aa: CASSLTGGSYNEQFF
cdr3_nt: TGTGCCAGCAGCCTGACGGGGGGCTCCTACAATGAGCAGTTCTTC

v_call: TRBV7-3
j_call: TRBJ2-7
d_call: -
clone_size: few
cdr3_aa: CASIDDNSRYEQYF
cdr3_nt: TGTGCCAGCATCGACGACAACTCGCGGTACGAGCAGTACTTC